Listed below are T cell receptor beta chains from one sample, sequenced in a study of blood T cell repertoires in COVID-19. This table comes from immunoSEQ multiplex PCR, and its TCRdb copy is limited to in-frame clones, with some not included. The repertoire holds around 180,000 clones, with roughly 85% as singletons. Sequences were obtained from peripheral blood. These receptors were taken from a woman aged 80 or over with active or convalescent COVID-19. The CDR3 runs from the conserved cysteine through the conserved F or W.

17,TRBV5-1,TRBJ2-2,CASSWGQGAIGIGELFF
16,TRBV14,TRBJ2-1,CASSQDSAGIYNEQFF
15,TRBV5-1,TRBJ1-2,CASSRSQDLGHGYTF
15,TRBV25-1,TRBJ2-2,CASSESRGDTGELFF
14,TRBV7-3,TRBJ2-6,CASSFSSGANVLTF
13,TRBV12-3/TRBV12-4,TRBJ1-2,CASSLGRGYGYTF
12,TRBV29-1,TRBJ1-1,CSVYRENTEAFF
13,TRBV6-1,TRBJ1-2,CASSEAHHYGYTF
16,TRBV7-9,TRBJ2-1,CASRSQGASGSNEQFF
16,TRBV7-2,TRBJ2-3,CASSLVGGSGPDTQYF
15,TRBV9,TRBJ2-3,CASSVEWGGTDTQYF
12,TRBV6-5,TRBJ1-6,CASSRQLVSLHF
13,TRBV19,TRBJ2-3,CASSIVLADTQYF
13,TRBV20-1,TRBJ2-1,CSASWYRVNEQFF
14,TRBV28,TRBJ1-1,CAIYPGQGDTEAFF
16,TRBV6-6,TRBJ1-1,CASSYLRQGANTEAFF
15,TRBV2,TRBJ2-3,CASSDWRLRLDTQYF
22,TRBV6-6,TRBJ2-1,CASSYPLDTGTSGRARGNEQFF
18,TRBV2,TRBJ2-2,CASMWRLGAPASTGELFF
16,TRBV9,TRBJ2-1,CASSVGPGVSYNEQFF
13,TRBV24-1,TRBJ2-7,CATILRGIYEQYF
15,TRBV9,TRBJ2-7,CASSEGLAGTLEQYF
15,TRBV5-1,TRBJ2-5,CASSSGSSGGETQYF
15,TRBV24-1,TRBJ1-6,CATTISTALRSPLHF